This passage covers 6 T cell receptor beta chains from one sample sequenced in a study of technical replicates of blood from several donors. Generated by immunoSEQ multiplex PCR, the TCRdb table keeps only in-frame clones and is missing some. Of approximately 90,000 clones detected, nearly 97% appear once; the ten largest clones hold approximately 0.26%. Sequencing input: T cells isolated from PBMCs. These receptors were taken from a human donor in good health.

The genes are TRBV27 and TRBJ2-5, with 10 bases lining up with TRBD2. The ends lost 6 bases at V and 2 bases at J; junction bases unmatched: 12. This CDR3 is 17 amino acids long. From germline, CDR1 is MNHEY and CDR2 SMNVEV (reference sequence). In DNA, the CDR3 is TGTGCCAGCAGGCACTTGGGGTTAGCGGGAGGTCAAGAGACCCAGTACTTC. Translation: CASRHLGLAGGQETQYF.

This clone has only one observation. The genes are TRBV7-7 and TRBJ2-5, with TRBD1 matching 7 bases. The length of the CDR3 is 15 residues. Germline-derived CDR1 and CDR2 are SSHAT and FNYEAQ (reference sequence). J gave up 0 bases and V 5 bases, and 6 bases lay outside the gene matches. The CDR3 nucleotides read TGTGCCAGCAGCCCCGGGACAGCATACCAAGAGACCCAGTACTTC. It is translated as CASSPGTAYQETQYF.

J is TRBJ1-1 and V is TRBV11-2, with 10 bases matching TRBD1. This CDR3 spans 15 amino acids. Losses at the gene ends were 4 bases for V and 10 bases for J; bases not matched to a gene: 12. Germline CDR1 and CDR2: SGHAT and FQNNGV. DNA for the CDR3: TGTGCCAGCAGCTCGACAGGGGGCGACCGGCTTGTAGCTTTCTTT. Encoded protein: CASSSTGGDRLVAFF. Using reference TRBV11-2 and TRBJ1-1 for the parts outside the CDR3, the full variable domain is EAGVAQSPRYKIIEKRQSVAFWCNPISGHATLYWYQQILGQGPKLLIQFQNNGVVDDSQLPKDRFSAERLKGVDSTLKIQPAKLEDSAVYLCASSSTGGDRLVAFFGQGTRLTVV.

This clone has just a few counts. V and J are TRBV30 and TRBJ1-1, with TRBD1 as a possible D gene (6 bases). From germline, CDR1 is GTSNPN and CDR2 SVGIG (reference sequence). This CDR3 region has 11 residues. Trimming shortened V by 8 bases and J by 7 bases, and 14 bases separated the two germline ends. CDR3 loop: CAGQGHLEAFF. CDR3 in DNA: TGTGCCGGCCAGGGACACCTTGAAGCTTTCTTT.

This clone was seen a single time. V usage is TRBV6-1 and J usage is TRBJ2-2; a possible D gene is TRBD1 (5 bases). CDR3 size: 15 residues. Trimming took 3 bases from V and 0 from J, leaving 8 bases between them. CDR1 is MNHNS and CDR2 is SASEGT in the germline V gene. CDR3 loop: CASSEGPANTGELFF. The CDR3 DNA is TGTGCCAGCAGTGAGGGGCCTGCGAACACCGGGGAGCTGTTTTTT.

This chain connects TRBV2 to TRBJ2-3, with TRBD2 matching over 7 bases. V shed 7 bases and J 4 bases; nucleotides not matched to a gene: 11. CDR1 is SNHLY and CDR2 is FYNNEI in the germline V gene. This CDR3 is built from 15 residues. The CDR3 loop is CASIKGAGEADTQYF. CDR3 nucleotide sequence: TGTGCCAGCATCAAGGGCGCGGGAGAGGCAGATACGCAGTATTTT.